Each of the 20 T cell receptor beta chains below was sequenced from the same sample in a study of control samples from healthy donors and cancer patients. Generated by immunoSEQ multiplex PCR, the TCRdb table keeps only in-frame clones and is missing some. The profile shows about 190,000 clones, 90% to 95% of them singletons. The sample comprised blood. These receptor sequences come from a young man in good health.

CDR3 nucleotides: TGTGCCAGCAGCGGACAGGGGGGCACCGGGGAGCTGTTTTTT. The encoded protein is CASSGQGGTGELFF. The chain is built from TRBV9 and TRBJ2-2; 9 positions match TRBD1. This CDR3 contains 14 residues. Germline values: CDR1 SGDLS, CDR2 YYNGEE. Trimming at V came to 3 bases and at J to 4 bases, leaving 1 base not matched to a gene. Full variable domain (rest looked up from reference TRBV9 and TRBJ2-2): DSGVTQTPKHLITATGQRVTLRCSPRSGDLSVYWYQQSLDQGLQFLIQYYNGEERAKGNILERFSAQQFPDLHSELNLSSLELGDSALYFCASSGQGGTGELFFGEGSRLTVL.

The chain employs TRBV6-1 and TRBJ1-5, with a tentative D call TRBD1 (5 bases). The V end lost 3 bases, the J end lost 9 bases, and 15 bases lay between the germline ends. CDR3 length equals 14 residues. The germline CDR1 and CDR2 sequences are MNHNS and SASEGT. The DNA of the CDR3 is TGTGCCAGCAGTGACGCAGGGCCGTGGAGGCCCCAGCATTTT. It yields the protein CASSDAGPWRPQHF.

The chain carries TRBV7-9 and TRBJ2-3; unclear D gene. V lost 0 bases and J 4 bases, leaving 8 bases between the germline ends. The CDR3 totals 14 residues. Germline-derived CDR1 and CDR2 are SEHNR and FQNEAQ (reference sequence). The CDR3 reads CASSLALPSDTQYF. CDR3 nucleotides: TGTGCCAGCAGCTTAGCGCTTCCGTCAGATACGCAGTATTTT.

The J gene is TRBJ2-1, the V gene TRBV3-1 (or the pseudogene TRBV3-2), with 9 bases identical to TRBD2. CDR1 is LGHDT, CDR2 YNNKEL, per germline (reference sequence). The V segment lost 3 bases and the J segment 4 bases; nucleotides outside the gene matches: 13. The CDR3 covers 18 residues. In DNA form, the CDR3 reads TGTGCCAGCAGCCATCTTAGCGGGGGCCCATTGAATTACAATGAGCAGTTCTTC. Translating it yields CASSHLSGGPLNYNEQFF.

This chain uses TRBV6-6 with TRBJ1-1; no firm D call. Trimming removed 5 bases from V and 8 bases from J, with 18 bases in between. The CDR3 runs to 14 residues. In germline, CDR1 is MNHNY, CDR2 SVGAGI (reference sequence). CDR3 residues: CASSPLPDGFEAFF. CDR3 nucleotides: TGTGCCAGCAGTCCCCTCCCCGACGGATTCGAAGCTTTCTTT.

CDR3 nucleotides: TGTGCCAGTAGTAGCTTCCAAGATGGGACTGAAGCTTTCTTT. Residues: CASSSFQDGTEAFF. The rearrangement uses TRBV19 and TRBJ1-1, with D hard to call. V was pared by 4 bases and J by 5 bases, with 14 bases between. Germline CDR1 LNHDA, CDR2 SQIVND (reference sequence). This CDR3 is built from 14 residues.

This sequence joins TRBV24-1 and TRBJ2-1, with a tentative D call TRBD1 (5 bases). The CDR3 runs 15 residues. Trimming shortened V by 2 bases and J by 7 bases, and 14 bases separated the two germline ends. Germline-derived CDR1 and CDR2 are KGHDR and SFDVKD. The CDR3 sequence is CATSDSGWVGNEQFF. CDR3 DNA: TGTGCCACCAGTGATTCAGGGTGGGTAGGGAATGAGCAGTTCTTC.

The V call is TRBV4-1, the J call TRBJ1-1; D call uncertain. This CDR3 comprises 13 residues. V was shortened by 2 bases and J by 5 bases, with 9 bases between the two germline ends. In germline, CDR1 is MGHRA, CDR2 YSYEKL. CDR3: CASSQFTGTEAFF. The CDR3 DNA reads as TGCGCCAGCAGCCAATTTACGGGTACTGAAGCTTTCTTT.

For the CDR3, the DNA is TGCAGTGCTAGTGGGGTAGGTCGGGCAGATACGCAGTATTTT. Encoded protein: CSASGVGRADTQYF. The gene calls are TRBV20-1 and TRBJ2-3; no reliable D call. The V and J ends lost 3 bases and 4 bases respectively, with 14 bases between them. Germline loops: CDR1 DFQATT, CDR2 SNEGSKA (reference sequence). CDR3 length equals 14 residues.

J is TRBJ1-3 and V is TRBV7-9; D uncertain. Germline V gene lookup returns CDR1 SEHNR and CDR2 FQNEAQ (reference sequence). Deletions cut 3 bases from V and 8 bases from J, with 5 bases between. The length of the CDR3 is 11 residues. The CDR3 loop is CASSFVYTIYF. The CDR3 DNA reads TGTGCCAGCAGCTTCGTTTACACCATATATTTT.

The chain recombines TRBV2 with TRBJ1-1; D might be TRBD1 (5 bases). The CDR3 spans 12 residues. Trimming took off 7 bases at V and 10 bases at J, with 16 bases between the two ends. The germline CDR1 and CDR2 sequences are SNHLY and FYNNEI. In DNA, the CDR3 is TGTGCCAGCAACAGTCCAGGGCACGGAGCTTTCTTT. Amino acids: CASNSPGHGAFF.

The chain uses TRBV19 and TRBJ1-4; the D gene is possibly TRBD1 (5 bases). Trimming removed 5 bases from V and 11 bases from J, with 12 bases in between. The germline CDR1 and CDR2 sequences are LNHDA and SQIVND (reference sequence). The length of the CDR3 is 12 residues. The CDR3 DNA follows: TGTGCCAGTAGTCCACCGGCAGGGAAACTGTTTTTT. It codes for CASSPPAGKLFF.

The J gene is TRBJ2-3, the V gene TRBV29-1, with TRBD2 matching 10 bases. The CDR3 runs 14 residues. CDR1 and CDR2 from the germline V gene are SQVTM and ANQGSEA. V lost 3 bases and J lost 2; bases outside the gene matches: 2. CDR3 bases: TGCAGCGTTGATAGCGGGGGGTCCACAGATACGCAGTATTTT. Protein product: CSVDSGGSTDTQYF.

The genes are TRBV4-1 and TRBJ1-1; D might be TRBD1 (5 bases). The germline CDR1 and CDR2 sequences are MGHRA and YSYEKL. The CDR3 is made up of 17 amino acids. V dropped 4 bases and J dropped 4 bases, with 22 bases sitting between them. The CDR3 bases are TGCGCCAGCAGCCCCCGGCGGGGCCTCCTGACCAGCACTGAAGCTTTCTTT. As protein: CASSPRRGLLTSTEAFF.

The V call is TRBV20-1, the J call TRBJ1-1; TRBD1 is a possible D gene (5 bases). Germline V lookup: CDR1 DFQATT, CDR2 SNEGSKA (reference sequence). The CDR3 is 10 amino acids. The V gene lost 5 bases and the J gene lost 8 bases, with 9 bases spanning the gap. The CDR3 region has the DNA TGCAGTGCTTTGGGGGGAGAAGCTTTCTTT. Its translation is CSALGGEAFF.

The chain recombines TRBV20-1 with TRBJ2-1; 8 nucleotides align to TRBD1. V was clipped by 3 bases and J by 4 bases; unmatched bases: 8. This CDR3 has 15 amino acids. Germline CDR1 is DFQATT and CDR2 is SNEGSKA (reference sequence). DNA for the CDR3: TGCAGTGCTAGTCCCAGGGGGCGGGGATACAATGAGCAGTTCTTC. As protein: CSASPRGRGYNEQFF.

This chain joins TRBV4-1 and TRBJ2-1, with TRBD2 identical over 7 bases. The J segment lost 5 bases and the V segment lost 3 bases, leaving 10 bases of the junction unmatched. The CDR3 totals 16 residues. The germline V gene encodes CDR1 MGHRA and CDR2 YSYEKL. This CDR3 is CASSQIFRGGDNEQFF. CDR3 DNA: TGCGCCAGCAGCCAGATCTTCCGGGGAGGGGACAATGAGCAGTTCTTC.

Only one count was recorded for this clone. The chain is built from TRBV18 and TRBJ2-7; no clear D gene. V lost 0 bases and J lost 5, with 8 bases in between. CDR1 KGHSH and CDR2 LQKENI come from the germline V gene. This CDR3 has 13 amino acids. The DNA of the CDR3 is TGTGCCAGCTCACCACCAACGTTAGACGAGCAGTACTTC. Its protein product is CASSPPTLDEQYF.

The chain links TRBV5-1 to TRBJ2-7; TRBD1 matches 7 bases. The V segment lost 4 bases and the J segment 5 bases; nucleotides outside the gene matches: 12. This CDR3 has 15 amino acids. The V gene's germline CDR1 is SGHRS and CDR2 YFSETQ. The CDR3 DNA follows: TGCGCCAGCAGCCCCGAACTAGTGACAGGGAACGAGCAGTACTTC. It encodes CASSPELVTGNEQYF.

CDR3 sequence (DNA): TGCGCCAGCAGGCTCGCGGGGGACGTCGGTTCACCCCTCCACTTT. Its translation is CASRLAGDVGSPLHF. The chain couples TRBV5-1 to TRBJ1-6, with a tentative D call TRBD1 (5 bases). The germline CDR1 and CDR2 sequences are SGHRS and YFSETQ. CDR3 length: 15 amino acids. V gave up 5 bases and J gave up 9 bases, with 18 bases separating them.